The sequence of this T cell receptor (beta chain) was determined in a study of blood T cell repertoires in COVID-19. Study information: The analysed material was cDNA or gDNA that came from T cells, B-cell-depleted T cells, or PBMCs.

The CDR3 extends over 16 amino acids. Germline loops: CDR1 KGHSH, CDR2 LQKENI. V was pared by 1 base and J by 7 bases, with 17 bases between. Assay: immunoSEQ multiplex PCR; the TCRdb copy retains only in-frame clones and omits some. The sample comprises some 260,000 clones, nearly 90% of which are singletons, and more than 0.55% rests with the top ten. The specimen was peripheral blood. This clonotype originated in a human donor in a cohort sampled during active COVID-19. This chain connects TRBV18 to TRBJ1-5; TRBD1 is a possible D gene (5 bases). CDR3 residues: CASSPLRVPGRQPQHF. CDR3 DNA: TGTGCCAGCTCACCACTCAGGGTGCCGGGGAGGCAGCCCCAGCATTTT.